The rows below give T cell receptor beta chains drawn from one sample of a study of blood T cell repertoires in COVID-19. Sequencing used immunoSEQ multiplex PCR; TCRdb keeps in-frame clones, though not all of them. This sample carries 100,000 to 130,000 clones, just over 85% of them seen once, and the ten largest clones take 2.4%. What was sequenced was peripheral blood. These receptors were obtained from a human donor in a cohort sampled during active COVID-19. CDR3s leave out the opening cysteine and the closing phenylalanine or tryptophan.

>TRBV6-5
ASSYLASGTDTQY
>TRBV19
ASSPAGQPSSYEQY
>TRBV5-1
ASSSGISSYNEQF
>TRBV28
ASQGRGQETQY
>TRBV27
ASRLTGTPDSYEQY
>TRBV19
ASSIGTSGPQ
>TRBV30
AWSGSARETQY
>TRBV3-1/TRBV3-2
ASSPIPWQGVGNTIY
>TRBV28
ASSFRDRGSTEAF
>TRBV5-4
ASSPVDSGGQETQY
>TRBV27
ASRESGGGARADTQY
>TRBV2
ASSGLVAAQY
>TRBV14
ASSHHSGGRAGGYEQY
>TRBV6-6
ASSYGPAGEQF
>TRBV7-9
ASSKGTGSSGANVLT
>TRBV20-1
SAARDTEAF
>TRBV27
ASSSYRDRGRDTQY
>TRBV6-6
ASSPQGTIYEQY
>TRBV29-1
SVARQVNTEAF
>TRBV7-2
ASSLARGTANQPQH
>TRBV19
ASSIQGYTEAF
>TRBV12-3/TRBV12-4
ASSFLDRGEQF
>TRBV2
ASRGQGGGELF
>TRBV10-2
ATLDGTLNEKLF
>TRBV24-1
ATSDRTSGRARGEQF
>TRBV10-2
ASQTSGATGRSYNEQF